This entry describes one T cell receptor (beta chain). The antigen remains undetermined. Expressed TCRB transcripts were sequenced because the entire RNA isolate underwent reverse transcription. This table comes from immunoSEQ multiplex PCR, and its TCRdb copy is limited to in-frame clones, with some not included. The table has around 450,000 clones, over 10% seen once. These data come from a study of beta chain features in type 1 diabetes. Looking at the study overall: Examination of sorted cells across all samples involved more than 100,000,000 cells.

Study outcomes and limitations: Patients with type 1 diabetes showed fewer VDJ junction insertions and more deletions. In cDNA sequencing, cells with high TCR expression could be over-represented.

The CDR3 sequence is 16 residues long. The germline V and J ends were trimmed by 6 bases and 2 bases, with 17 bases remaining between them. CDR1 SGHVS and CDR2 FQNEAQ come from the germline V gene. Sequencing input: naive CD4+ T cells from blood. The chain combines TRBV7-8 with TRBJ2-1; maybe TRBD2 (6 bases). This clonotype originated in a woman between 18 and 29 years old in good health. CDR3 in amino acids: CASRTAEGLPYNEQFF. For the CDR3, the DNA is TGTGCCAGCAGGACCGCGGAGGGCCTTCCCTACAATGAGCAGTTCTTC.